This TCR beta chain was captured in a study of immune evolution from preneoplasia to lung adenocarcinoma. This clone was seen a single time. No antigen is known for it. V gave up 8 bases and J gave up 3 bases; unmatched junction bases: 2. Germline CDR1 is KGHSH and CDR2 is LQKENI. The CDR3 has 12 residues. Generated by immunoSEQ multiplex PCR, the TCRdb table keeps only in-frame clones and is missing some. The table has some 7,200 clones, around 77% seen once. Study results and caveats: Top clone share appeared to fall from AAH through AIS, MIA, adenocarcinoma.

The sequenced sample consisted of FFPE adjacent normal lung tissue. This TCR derives from a person between 65 and 80 years old with lung adenocarcinoma. The rearrangement joins TRBV18 to TRBJ2-3; 7 bases match TRBD1. Written as DNA, the CDR3 is TGTGCCAGCGCCAGGGGGACAGATACGCAGTATTTT. It encodes CASARGTDTQYF.